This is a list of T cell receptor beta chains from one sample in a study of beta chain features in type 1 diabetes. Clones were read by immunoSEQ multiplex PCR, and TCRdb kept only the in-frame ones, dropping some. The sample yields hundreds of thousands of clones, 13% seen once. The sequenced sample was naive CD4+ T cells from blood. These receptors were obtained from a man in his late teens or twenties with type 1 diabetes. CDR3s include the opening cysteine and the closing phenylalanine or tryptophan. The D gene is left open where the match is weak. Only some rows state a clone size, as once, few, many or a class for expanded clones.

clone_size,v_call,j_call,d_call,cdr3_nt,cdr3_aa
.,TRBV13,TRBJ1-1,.,TGTGCCAGCAGCTTAGAAAACACTGAAGCTTTCTTT,CASSLENTEAFF
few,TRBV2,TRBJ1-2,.,TGTGCCAGCACCTCAGTGGGTGGCTACACCTTC,CASTSVGGYTF
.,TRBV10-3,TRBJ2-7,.,TGTGCCATCAGTGGTTGGGGTGGGACGGAGAAAGGATACGAGCAGTACTTC,CAISGWGGTEKGYEQYF
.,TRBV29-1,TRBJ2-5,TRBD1,TGCAGCGTTGCCAGACAGGGAACAGAGACCCAGTACTTC,CSVARQGTETQYF
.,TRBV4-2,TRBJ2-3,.,TGTGCCAGCAGCCAAGAAAGGGATACGCAGTATTTT,CASSQERDTQYF
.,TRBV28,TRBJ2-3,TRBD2,TGTGCCAGCAGTTTGGCTAGCGGTTCGGATACGCAGTATTTT,CASSLASGSDTQYF
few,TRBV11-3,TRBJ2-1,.,TGTGCCAGCAGCTTCGAACAGCTGGTCAATGAGCAGTTCTTC,CASSFEQLVNEQFF
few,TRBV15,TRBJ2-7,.,TGTGCCACCAGCAGAGATTGGCAGGGACGCGAGCAGTACTTC,CATSRDWQGREQYF
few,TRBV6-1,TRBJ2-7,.,TGTGCCAGCAGTTTAAAGACAGTCTCCTACGAGCAGTACTTC,CASSLKTVSYEQYF
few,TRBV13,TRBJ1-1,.,TGTGCCAGCAGCTTCGTACGGGGGCGTGAAGCTTTCTTT,CASSFVRGREAFF
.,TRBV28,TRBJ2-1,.,TGTGCCAGCATTACTTATCGGGGCGATGAGCAGTTCTTC,CASITYRGDEQFF
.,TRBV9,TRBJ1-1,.,TGTGCCAGCAGCGCGCCCAGGGGCACTGAAGCTTTCTTT,CASSAPRGTEAFF
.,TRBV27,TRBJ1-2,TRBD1,TGTGCCAGCAGTGCGGGACAGGGGAACTACTATGGCTACACCTTC,CASSAGQGNYYGYTF
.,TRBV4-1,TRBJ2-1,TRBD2,TGCGCCAGCAGCCAAGGAAATAGCGGGGGGGTATACAATGAGCAGTTCTTC,CASSQGNSGGVYNEQFF
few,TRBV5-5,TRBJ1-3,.,TGTGCCAGCAGCCAGAGGTTTGGAGGAAACACCATATATTTT,CASSQRFGGNTIYF
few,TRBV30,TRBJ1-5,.,TGTGCCTGGAACCCAGGGGGCAATCAGCCCCAGCATTTT,CAWNPGGNQPQHF
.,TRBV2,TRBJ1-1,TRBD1,TGTGCCAGCAGTGGAGGGACAGGGACCGGGAACACTGAAGCTTTCTTT,CASSGGTGTGNTEAFF
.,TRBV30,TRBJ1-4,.,TGCGCAGGGGCTAATGAAAAACTGTTTTTT,CAGANEKLFF
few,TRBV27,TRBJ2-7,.,TGTGCCAGCAGTTTATCGGACCTCTACGAGCAGTACTTC,CASSLSDLYEQYF
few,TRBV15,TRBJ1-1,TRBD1,TGTGCCACCAGCAGGGCTGCAGGACAGGGAAACACTGAAGCTTTCTTT,CATSRAAGQGNTEAFF
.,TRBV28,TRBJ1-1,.,TGTGCCAGCTCGGGCGTGGGCCTTGCTATTGAAGCTTTCTTT,CASSGVGLAIEAFF
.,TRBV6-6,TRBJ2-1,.,TGTGCCACCGCGGGGTTTGAGCAGTTCTTC,CATAGFEQFF
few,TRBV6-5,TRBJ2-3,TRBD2,TGTGCCAGCAAGCGGGATAGCACAGATACGCAGTATTTT,CASKRDSTDTQYF
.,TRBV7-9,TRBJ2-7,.,TGTGCCAGCAGCTTAGCGGGACGTGACTACGAGCAGTACTTC,CASSLAGRDYEQYF
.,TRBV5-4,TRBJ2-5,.,TGTGCCAGCAGGGTAATAGCGGTAGAGGAGACCCAGTACTTC,CASRVIAVEETQYF
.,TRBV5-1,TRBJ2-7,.,TGCGCCAGCAGCGGCTCCTACGAGCAGTACTTC,CASSGSYEQYF
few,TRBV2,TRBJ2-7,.,TGTGCCAGCAGCGCCACCAAGGTCGGCGAGCAGTACTTC,CASSATKVGEQYF
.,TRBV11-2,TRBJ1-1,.,TGTGCCAGCAGCTCGCACCTGGGACGGATCGATGAAGCTTTCTTT,CASSSHLGRIDEAFF
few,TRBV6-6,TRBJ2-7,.,TGTGCCAGCAGTTACCAACCACCGGGCAACTCCTACGAGCAGTACTTC,CASSYQPPGNSYEQYF